One and the same sample provided the 18 T cell receptor beta chains below, sequenced in a study of cytomegalovirus exposure and HLA in healthy donors. In the PCR, 60 Vbeta and 13 Jbeta primers were used. Only in-frame clones appear in the TCRdb table, and some are missing; sequencing was by immunoSEQ multiplex PCR. The table has 150,000 or so clones, 60% to 80% seen once. Sequenced material: PBMCs. The source of these receptors is a woman between 25 and 40 years old in good health and CMV-seronegative.

The chain combines TRBV5-1 with TRBJ1-2; the match to TRBD1 covers 10 bases. Germline loops: CDR1 SGHRS, CDR2 YFSETQ. Trimming at V came to 8 bases and at J to 7 bases, leaving 17 bases not matched to a gene. This CDR3 is built from 16 residues. CDR3 sequence: CASGQGGIPVESGYTF. CDR3 nucleotides: TGCGCCAGTGGACAGGGGGGCATCCCGGTCGAATCTGGCTACACCTTC.

This chain connects TRBV5-1 to TRBJ1-4, with TRBD1 matching 7 bases. J gave up 7 bases and V 4 bases, and 16 bases lay outside the gene matches. This CDR3 spans 17 amino acids. The germline gives CDR1 SGHRS, CDR2 YFSETQ. For the CDR3, the DNA is TGCGCCAGCAGCAAATCGTTTACAGGGGATAGATTTGAAAAACTGTTTTTT. This codes for CASSKSFTGDRFEKLFF.

The chain employs TRBV30 and TRBJ2-7; the D gene is possibly TRBD1 (5 bases). The V and J ends lost 0 bases and 5 bases respectively, with 11 bases between them. The germline CDR1 and CDR2 sequences are GTSNPN and SVGIG (reference sequence). The CDR3 consists of 13 residues. CDR3 sequence (DNA): TGTGCCTGGAGTGTGGCAGGGTCCAACGAGCAGTACTTC. This encodes CAWSVAGSNEQYF.

This chain connects TRBV27 to TRBJ1-2; the D is unclear. The germline V gene encodes CDR1 MNHEY and CDR2 SMNVEV (reference sequence). Trimming removed 4 bases at V and 4 bases at J, with 10 bases between. The CDR3 is made up of 13 amino acids. CDR3 residues: CASSSEGSYGYTF. The CDR3 DNA sequence: TGTGCCAGCAGTTCCGAGGGATCCTATGGCTACACCTTC.

The rearrangement joins TRBV5-1 to TRBJ2-5; a weak D match, TRBD2 (5 bases). Germline-derived CDR1 and CDR2 are SGHRS and YFSETQ. The germline V and J ends were trimmed by 2 bases and 0 bases, with 8 bases remaining between them. The CDR3 spans 14 residues. The CDR3 DNA reads as TGCGCCAGCAGCTTCCGCGGGTACCAAGAGACCCAGTACTTC. It yields the protein CASSFRGYQETQYF.

This clone was recorded a few times. The chain links TRBV6-5 to TRBJ2-2; possible D gene TRBD1, 6 bases. CDR3 length equals 12 residues. V lost 5 bases, J lost 5 bases, and 6 bases lay in between. Germline V CDR1 and CDR2: MNHEY, SVGAGI. CDR3 in amino acids: CASSGQTGELFF. In nucleotides, the CDR3 is TGTGCCAGCAGTGGACAGACCGGGGAGCTGTTTTTT.

This chain uses TRBV7-2 with TRBJ2-7, with 9 positions matching TRBD1. The CDR3 totals 14 residues. After removal of 6 bases from V and 1 base from J, the junction contained 4 bases not matched to a gene. Germline CDR1 SGHTA, CDR2 FQGNSA. The CDR3 sequence is CASRAGTGSYEQYF. The CDR3 DNA reads as TGTGCCAGCAGGGCCGGGACAGGGTCCTACGAGCAGTACTTC.

The V gene is TRBV2, the J gene TRBJ1-5, with 8 bases identical to TRBD1. This CDR3 is built from 17 residues. Germline CDR1 and CDR2: SNHLY and FYNNEI. Trimming removed 7 bases from V and 3 bases from J; junction bases left unmatched: 14. Here the CDR3 DNA reads TGTGCCAGCACCGGGCTGGGGCAGGGGGCTCCCAATCAGCCCCAGCATTTT. This encodes CASTGLGQGAPNQPQHF.

The rearrangement joins TRBV29-1 to TRBJ1-3, with 7 positions matching TRBD1. Trimming cost V 6 bases and J 2 bases; bases outside gene matches: 7. The length of the CDR3 is 14 residues. CDR1 and CDR2 (germline): SQVTM, ANQGSEA. CDR3 sequence (DNA): TGCAGCGTCAGACGTACAGGGGCTGGAAACACCATATATTTT. It translates to CSVRRTGAGNTIYF. Together with reference TRBV29-1 and TRBJ1-3, the CDR3 gives the full variable domain: SAVISQKPSRDICQRGTSLTIQCQVDSQVTMMFWYRQQPGQSLTLIATANQGSEATYESGFVIDKFPISRPNLTFSTLTVSNMSPEDSSIYLCSVRRTGAGNTIYFGEGSWLTVV.

The chain couples TRBV10-3 to TRBJ1-2; D not resolved. The V gene lost 3 bases and the J gene lost 0 bases, with 17 bases spanning the gap. Germline V gives CDR1 ENHRY, CDR2 SYGVKD. The CDR3 contains 17 residues. The CDR3, as DNA: TGTGCCATCAGTGACCCAACCAGGCGAGGGCCTAACTATGGCTACACCTTC. Its protein product is CAISDPTRRGPNYGYTF.

This chain connects TRBV28 to TRBJ1-2; 7 bases align to TRBD1. The germline gives CDR1 MDHEN, CDR2 SYDVKM. The CDR3 covers 14 residues. Trimming at V came to 5 bases and at J to 1 base, leaving 4 bases not matched to a gene. The CDR3 reads CASSRQGVNYGYTF. The DNA of the CDR3 is TGTGCCAGCAGTCGACAGGGAGTTAACTATGGCTACACCTTC.

The rearrangement uses TRBV6-1 and TRBJ2-1, with TRBD1 matching 9 bases. The length of the CDR3 is 13 residues. Losses at the gene ends were 6 bases for V and 4 bases for J; bases not matched to a gene: 1. The germline gives CDR1 MNHNS, CDR2 SASEGT. CDR3 sequence (DNA): TGTGCCAGCAGGGACAGGGGATACAATGAGCAGTTCTTC. Its translation: CASRDRGYNEQFF.

The chain combines TRBV2 with TRBJ1-4; TRBD1 might be the D (5 bases). The CDR3 has 13 amino acids. V lost 9 bases, J lost 4 bases, and 12 bases lay in between. Germline V gene data show CDR1 as SNHLY and CDR2 as FYNNEI. This chain's CDR3 is CASKTVINEKLFF. The CDR3 DNA reads TGTGCCAGTAAGACAGTTATTAATGAAAAACTGTTTTTT. Based on the CDR3 plus reference TRBV2 and TRBJ1-4, the full variable domain is EPEVTQTPSHQVTQMGQEVILRCVPISNHLYFYWYRQILGQKVEFLVSFYNNEISEKSEIFDDQFSVERPDGSNFTLKIRSTKLEDSAMYFCASKTVINEKLFFGSGTQLSVL.

Worth noting for this clone: Germline is not matched at one junction end, which may reflect a read error. For the CDR3, the DNA is TGTGTCAGCAGCTCCGGACAGGGCCCAGAGACCCAGTACTTC. Translating gives CVSSSGQGPETQYF. The rearrangement links TRBV5-8 to TRBJ2-5, with 8 bases lining up with TRBD1. This CDR3 has 14 amino acids. Per the germline V gene, CDR1 is SGHTS and CDR2 is YDEGEE.

The chain recombines TRBV13 with TRBJ1-2, with 8 bases aligning to TRBD1. Germline CDR1 PRHDT, CDR2 FYEKMQ (reference sequence). The CDR3 covers 15 residues. The V and J ends lost 2 bases and 4 bases, in that order; junction bases with no gene match: 6. CDR3 in DNA: TGTGCCAGCAGCTTATCGGGACAGGACCTCTATGGCTACACCTTC. It yields the protein CASSLSGQDLYGYTF.

The chain uses TRBV5-4 and TRBJ2-7; no definite D call. The CDR3 is 14 residues long. CDR1 SGHNT and CDR2 YYREEE come from the germline V gene (reference sequence). The V end was cut by 0 bases, the J end by 3 bases, with 10 bases between. Here the CDR3 DNA reads TGTGCCAGCAGCTTGGGGGCCGAAGTCTACGAGCAGTACTTC. Its protein is CASSLGAEVYEQYF.

This chain joins TRBV5-1 and TRBJ2-3; D may be TRBD2 (6 bases). Trimming shortened V by 5 bases and J by 2 bases, and 9 bases separated the two germline ends. Germline CDR1 reads SGHRS; CDR2 reads YFSETQ. The CDR3 covers 13 residues. The CDR3 DNA reads TGCGCCAGCAGGTGGGGGGTCACAGATACGCAGTATTTT. Translated: CASRWGVTDTQYF.

The chain links TRBV19 to TRBJ1-2; no clear D. V was cut by 5 bases and J by 0 bases, with 10 bases left in between. Germline V gene sequence: CDR1 LNHDA, CDR2 SQIVND (reference sequence). The CDR3 extends over 14 amino acids. The CDR3 loop is CASSHVSANYGYTF. CDR3 coding DNA: TGTGCCAGTAGTCACGTGTCGGCTAACTATGGCTACACCTTC. Combining the CDR3 with reference TRBV19 and TRBJ1-2 gives the whole variable domain DGGITQSPKYLFRKEGQNVTLSCEQNLNHDAMYWYRQDPGQGLRLIYYSQIVNDFQKGDIAEGYSVSREKKESFPLTVTSAQKNPTAFYLCASSHVSANYGYTFGSGTRLTVV.